Detailed here is one T cell receptor beta chain. This sample stems from a study of blood T cells in healthy people across ages. A J-beta primer mix and a sample-barcoded 5' primer were used in a second PCR of roughly 7 to 12 cycles. One entry per CDR3 protein results from TCRdb running MiXCR on the 5' RACE reads. The repertoire includes about 1.4 million distinct CDR3 sequences, approximately 59% of them detected once, and 5% to 7% sits in the top ten. This sequence originates from a man aged 18 to 29 in good health. Sequenced input: blood.

DNA of the CDR3: TGTGCCAGCAGCTTTGTACTAGCGGGCTACACCGGGGAGCTGTTTTTT. Its protein product is CASSFVLAGYTGELFF. This chain links TRBV11-2 with TRBJ2-2; TRBD2 matches 9 bases. V was pared by 3 bases and J by 3 bases, with 5 bases of the junction left unmatched. The CDR3 extends over 16 amino acids. The germline V gene encodes CDR1 SGHAT and CDR2 FQNNGV.